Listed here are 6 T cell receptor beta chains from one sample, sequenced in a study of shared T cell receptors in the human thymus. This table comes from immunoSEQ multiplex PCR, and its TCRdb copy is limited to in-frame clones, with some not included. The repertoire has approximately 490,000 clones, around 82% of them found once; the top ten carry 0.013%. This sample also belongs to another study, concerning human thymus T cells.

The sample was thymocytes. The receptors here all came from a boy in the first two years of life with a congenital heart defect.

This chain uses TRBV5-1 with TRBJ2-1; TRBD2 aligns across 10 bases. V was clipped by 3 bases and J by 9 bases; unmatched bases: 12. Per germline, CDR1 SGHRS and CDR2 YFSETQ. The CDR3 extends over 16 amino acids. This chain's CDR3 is CASSYQQGSSGSEQFF. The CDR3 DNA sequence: TGCGCCAGCAGCTACCAACAGGGGTCTAGCGGGAGTGAGCAGTTCTTC.

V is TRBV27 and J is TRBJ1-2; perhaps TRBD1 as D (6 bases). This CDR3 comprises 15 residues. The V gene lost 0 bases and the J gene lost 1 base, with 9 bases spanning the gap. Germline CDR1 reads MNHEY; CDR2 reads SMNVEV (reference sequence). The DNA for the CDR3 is TGTGCCAGCAGTTTATCCCACAGGGTTAACTATGGCTACACCTTC. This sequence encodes CASSLSHRVNYGYTF.

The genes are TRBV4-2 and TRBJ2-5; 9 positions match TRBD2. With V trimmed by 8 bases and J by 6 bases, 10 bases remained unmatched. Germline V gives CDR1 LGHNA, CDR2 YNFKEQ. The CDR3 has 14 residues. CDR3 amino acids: CASGPAGGPKTQYF. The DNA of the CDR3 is TGTGCCAGCGGCCCGGCGGGAGGGCCAAAGACCCAGTACTTC.

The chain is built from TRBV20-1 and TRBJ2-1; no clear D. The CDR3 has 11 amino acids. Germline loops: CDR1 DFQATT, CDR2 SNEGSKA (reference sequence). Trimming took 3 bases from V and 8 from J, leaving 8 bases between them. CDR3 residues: CSASEFDEQFF. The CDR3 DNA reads TGCAGTGCTAGTGAGTTCGATGAGCAGTTCTTC.

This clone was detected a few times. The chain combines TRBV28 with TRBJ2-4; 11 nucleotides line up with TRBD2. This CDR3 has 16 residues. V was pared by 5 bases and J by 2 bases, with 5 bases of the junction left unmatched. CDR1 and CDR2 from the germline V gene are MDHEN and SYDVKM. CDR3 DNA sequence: TGTGCCAGCAGTGTAAGACTAGCGGGACCCAAAAACATTCAGTACTTC. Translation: CASSVRLAGPKNIQYF. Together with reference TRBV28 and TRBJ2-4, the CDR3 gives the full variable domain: DVKVTQSSRYLVKRTGEKVFLECVQDMDHENMFWYRQDPGLGLRLIYFSYDVKMKEKGDIPEGYSVSREKKERFSLILESASTNQTSMYLCASSVRLAGPKNIQYFGAGTRLSVL.

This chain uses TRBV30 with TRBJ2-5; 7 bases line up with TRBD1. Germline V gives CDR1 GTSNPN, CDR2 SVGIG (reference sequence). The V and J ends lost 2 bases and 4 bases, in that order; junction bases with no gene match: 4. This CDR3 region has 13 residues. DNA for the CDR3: TGTGCCTGGAGTACACAGGGGCCAGAGACCCAGTACTTC. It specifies CAWSTQGPETQYF.